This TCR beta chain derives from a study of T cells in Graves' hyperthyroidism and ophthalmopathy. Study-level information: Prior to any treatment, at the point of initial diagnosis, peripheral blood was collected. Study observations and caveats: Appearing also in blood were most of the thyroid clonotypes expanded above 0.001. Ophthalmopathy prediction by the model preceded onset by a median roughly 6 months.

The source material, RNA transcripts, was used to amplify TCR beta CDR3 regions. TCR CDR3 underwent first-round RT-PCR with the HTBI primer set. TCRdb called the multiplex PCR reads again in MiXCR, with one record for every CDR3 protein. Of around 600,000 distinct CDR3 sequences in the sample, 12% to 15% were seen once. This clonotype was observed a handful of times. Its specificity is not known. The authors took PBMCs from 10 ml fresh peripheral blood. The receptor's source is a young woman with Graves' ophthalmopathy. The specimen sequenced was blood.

The CDR3 here is CASSVSWGKGQPQHF. The CDR3 nucleotides are TGTGCCAGCAGTGTCTCATGGGGTAAGGGTCAGCCCCAGCATTTT. J is TRBJ1-5 and V is TRBV9, with unresolved D. Germline assignment: CDR1 SGDLS and CDR2 YYNGEE. V was shortened by 5 bases and J by 6 bases, with 18 bases between the two germline ends. This CDR3 region has 15 residues.